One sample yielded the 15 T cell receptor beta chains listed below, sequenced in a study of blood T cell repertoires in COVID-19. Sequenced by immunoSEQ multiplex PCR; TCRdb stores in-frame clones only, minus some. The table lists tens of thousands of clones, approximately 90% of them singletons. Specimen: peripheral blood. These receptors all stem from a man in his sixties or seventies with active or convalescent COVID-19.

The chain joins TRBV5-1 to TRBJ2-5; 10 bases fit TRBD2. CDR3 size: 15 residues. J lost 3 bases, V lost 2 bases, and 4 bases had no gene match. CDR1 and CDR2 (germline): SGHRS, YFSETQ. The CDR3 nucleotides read TGCGCCAGCAGCTTAAGCGGGGGGGCCGAAGAGACCCAGTACTTC. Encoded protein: CASSLSGGAEETQYF.

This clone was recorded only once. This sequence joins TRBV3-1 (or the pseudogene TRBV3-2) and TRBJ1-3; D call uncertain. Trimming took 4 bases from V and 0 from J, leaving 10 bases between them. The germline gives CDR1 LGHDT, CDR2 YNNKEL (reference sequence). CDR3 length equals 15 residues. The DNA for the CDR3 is TGTGCCAGCAGCCCAGGTGTTATCTCTGGAAACACCATATATTTT. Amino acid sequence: CASSPGVISGNTIYF.

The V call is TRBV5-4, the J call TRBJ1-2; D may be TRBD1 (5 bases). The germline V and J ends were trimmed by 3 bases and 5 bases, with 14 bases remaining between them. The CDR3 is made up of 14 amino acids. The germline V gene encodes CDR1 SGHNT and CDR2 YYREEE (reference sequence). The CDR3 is CASSSLTEPYGYTF. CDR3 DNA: TGTGCCAGCAGCTCCCTGACAGAGCCATATGGCTACACCTTC.

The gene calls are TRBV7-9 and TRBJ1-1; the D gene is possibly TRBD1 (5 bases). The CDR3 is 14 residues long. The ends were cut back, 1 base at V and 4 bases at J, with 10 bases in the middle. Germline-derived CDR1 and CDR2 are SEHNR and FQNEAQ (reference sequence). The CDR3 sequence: CASSLGGVITEAFF. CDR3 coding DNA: TGTGCCAGCAGCTTAGGGGGGGTGATCACTGAAGCTTTCTTT.

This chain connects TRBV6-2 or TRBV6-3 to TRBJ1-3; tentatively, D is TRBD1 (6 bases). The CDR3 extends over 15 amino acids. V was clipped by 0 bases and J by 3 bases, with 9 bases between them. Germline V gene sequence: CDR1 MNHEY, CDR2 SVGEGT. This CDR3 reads CASSYSSRGGNTIYF. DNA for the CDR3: TGTGCCAGCAGTTACTCGAGCAGGGGTGGAAACACCATATATTTT.

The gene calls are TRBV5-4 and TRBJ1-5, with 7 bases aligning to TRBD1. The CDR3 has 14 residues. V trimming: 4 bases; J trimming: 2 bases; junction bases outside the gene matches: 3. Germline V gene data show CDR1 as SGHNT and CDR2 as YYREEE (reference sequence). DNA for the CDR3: TGTGCCAGCAGCCCTGGACAGGGCAATCAGCCCCAGCATTTT. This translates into CASSPGQGNQPQHF.

The CDR3 spells CSASLYREHGYTF. The CDR3 coding sequence is TGCAGTGCTAGTCTCTATCGGGAACATGGCTACACCTTC. V gene TRBV20-1 combines with J gene TRBJ1-2, with D unresolved. Trimming removed 3 bases from V and 6 bases from J, with 14 bases in between. The CDR3 loop spans 13 amino acids. The germline V gene encodes CDR1 DFQATT and CDR2 SNEGSKA (reference sequence).

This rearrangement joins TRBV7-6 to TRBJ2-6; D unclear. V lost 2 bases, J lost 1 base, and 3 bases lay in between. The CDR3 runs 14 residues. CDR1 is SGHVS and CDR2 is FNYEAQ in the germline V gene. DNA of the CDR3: TGTGCCAGCAGCTTACAATCTGGGGCCAACGTCCTGACTTTC. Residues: CASSLQSGANVLTF.

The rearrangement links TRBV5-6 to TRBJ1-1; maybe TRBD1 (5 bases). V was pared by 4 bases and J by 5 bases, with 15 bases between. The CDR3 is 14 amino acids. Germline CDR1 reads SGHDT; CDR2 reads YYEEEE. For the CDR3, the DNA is TGTGCCAGCAGCGAGTTAGGGGTTGGTACTGAAGCTTTCTTT. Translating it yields CASSELGVGTEAFF.

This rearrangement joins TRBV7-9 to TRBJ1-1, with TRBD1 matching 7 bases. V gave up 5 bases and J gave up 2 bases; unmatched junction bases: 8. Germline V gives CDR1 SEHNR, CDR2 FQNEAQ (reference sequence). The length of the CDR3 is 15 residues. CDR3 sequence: CASSMPTGNNTEAFF. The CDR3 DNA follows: TGTGCCAGCAGCATGCCGACAGGGAACAACACTGAAGCTTTCTTT.

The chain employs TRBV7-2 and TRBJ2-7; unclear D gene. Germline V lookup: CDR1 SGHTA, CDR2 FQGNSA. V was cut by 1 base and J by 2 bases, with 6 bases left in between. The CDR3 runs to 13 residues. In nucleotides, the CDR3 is TGTGCCAGCAGCTTAGACCCTACCTACGAGCAGTACTTC. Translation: CASSLDPTYEQYF. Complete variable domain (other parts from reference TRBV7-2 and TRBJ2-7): GAGVSQSPSNKVTEKGKDVELRCDPISGHTALYWYRQSLGQGLEFLIYFQGNSAPDKSGLPSDRFSAERTGGSVSTLTIQRTQQEDSAVYLCASSLDPTYEQYFGPGTRLTVT.

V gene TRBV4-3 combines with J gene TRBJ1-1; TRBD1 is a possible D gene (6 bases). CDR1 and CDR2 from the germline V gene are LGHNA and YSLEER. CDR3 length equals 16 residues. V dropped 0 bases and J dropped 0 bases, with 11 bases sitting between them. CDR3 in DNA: TGCGCCAGCAGCCAAGATTACAGACAGGTGAACACTGAAGCTTTCTTT. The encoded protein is CASSQDYRQVNTEAFF.

The CDR3 bases are TGTGCCAGCAGCCGAACATCCCCCAACAATGAGCAGTTCTTC. It codes for CASSRTSPNNEQFF. The V and J genes are TRBV7-3 and TRBJ2-1; no reliable D call. Germline CDR1 SGHTA, CDR2 FQGTGA. V shed 5 bases and J shed 5 bases, with 13 bases lying between them. CDR3 length equals 14 residues. The whole variable domain, filled in from reference TRBV7-3 and TRBJ2-1, reads GAGVSQTPSNKVTEKGKYVELRCDPISGHTALYWYRQSLGQGPEFLIYFQGTGAADDSGLPNDRFFAVRPEGSVSTLKIQRTERGDSAVYLCASSRTSPNNEQFFGPGTRLTVL.

The DNA for the CDR3 is TGTGCCAGCAGCTTATCGGGGGGTGGCTACACCTTC. Residues: CASSLSGGGYTF. The V and J genes are TRBV5-6 and TRBJ1-2, with D perhaps TRBD1 (5 bases). The CDR3 runs 12 residues. The germline gives CDR1 SGHDT, CDR2 YYEEEE. With 2 bases removed from V and 7 bases from J, the gap between germline ends came to 9 bases.

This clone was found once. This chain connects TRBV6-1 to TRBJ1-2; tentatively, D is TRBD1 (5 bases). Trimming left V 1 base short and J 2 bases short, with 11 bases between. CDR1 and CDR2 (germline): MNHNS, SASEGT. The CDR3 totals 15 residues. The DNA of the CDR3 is TGTGCCAGCAGTGAAGGAATGGCAGGGAACTATGGCTACACCTTC. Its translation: CASSEGMAGNYGYTF.